Listed here are 32 T cell receptor beta chains from one sample, sequenced in a study of early T cells in non-severe SARS-CoV-2 infection. TCRdb re-called the 5' RACE reads through MiXCR, storing one row per CDR3 protein. The sample holds tens of thousands of distinct CDR3 sequences, around 7% seen once. Sequencing input: whole blood. The receptors were sampled from an adult who was a healthcare worker with PCR-confirmed SARS-CoV-2 infection or an uninfected control (not recorded which).

As for this clonotype: A much more abundant neighbour one base away suggests this may be a read error. This chain links TRBV10-2 with TRBJ2-7, with D unresolved. The CDR3 has 12 amino acids. The V end was cut by 3 bases, the J end by 4 bases, with 7 bases between. The germline CDR1 and CDR2 sequences are WSHSY and SAAADI. CDR3 loop: CASSDRRYEQYF. Written as DNA, the CDR3 is TGCGCCAGCAGTGACCGGCGGTACGAGCAGTACTTC.

The chain carries TRBV6-2 or TRBV6-3 and TRBJ2-7; possibly TRBD1 or TRBD2 for D (5 bases each). The CDR3 has 15 amino acids. Looked up from germline, CDR1 is MNHEY and CDR2 is SVGEGT. The V end lost 4 bases, the J end lost 4 bases, and 17 bases lay between the germline ends. The CDR3 region is CASSSQGPIKYEQYF. CDR3 bases: TGTGCCAGCAGTTCGCAGGGACCAATTAAGTACGAGCAGTACTTC.

This clonotype was detected only a few times. CDR3 bases: TGCGCCAGCAGACCCCCTCGGGAAAGGAATGAGCAGTTCTTC. Residues: CASRPPRERNEQFF. The gene calls are TRBV23-1 and TRBJ2-1, with D maybe TRBD2 (5 bases). TRBV23-1 is treated as an ORF (open reading frame) with a function not yet certain. The V gene lost 6 bases and the J gene lost 7 bases, with 16 bases spanning the gap. The CDR3 runs to 14 residues.

The J gene is TRBJ2-3, the V gene TRBV6-5, with 7 bases lining up with TRBD2. Germline V gives CDR1 MNHEY, CDR2 SVGAGI. The CDR3 totals 14 residues. The V segment lost 2 bases and the J segment 8 bases; nucleotides outside the gene matches: 7. This chain's CDR3 is CASSYERDMGTQYF. The CDR3 DNA is TGTGCCAGCAGTTACGAGCGGGATATGGGTACGCAGTATTTT.

This clonotype appeared a few times. This chain connects TRBV6-5 to TRBJ2-1; 10 positions match TRBD2. V trimming: 5 bases; J trimming: 5 bases; junction bases outside the gene matches: 9. The CDR3 is made up of 16 amino acids. The germline gives CDR1 MNHEY, CDR2 SVGAGI. CDR3 DNA sequence: TGTGCCAGCAGTCCCAATAGCGGGAGGTTCAACAATGAGCAGTTCTTC. Encoded protein: CASSPNSGRFNNEQFF.

The chain joins TRBV5-1 to TRBJ1-6; 9 bases map to TRBD1. The CDR3 has 15 amino acids. V trimming: 4 bases; J trimming: 7 bases; junction bases outside the gene matches: 6. CDR1 is SGHRS and CDR2 is YFSETQ in the germline V gene. CDR3 nucleotide sequence: TGCGCCAGCAGCCGCGCGGGGACAGGGAATTCACCCCTCCACTTT. Protein sequence: CASSRAGTGNSPLHF.

This clonotype occurred a few times. The chain recombines TRBV7-2 with TRBJ2-7; the D is unclear. Per germline, CDR1 SGHTA and CDR2 FQGNSA. The CDR3 totals 15 residues. Trimming removed 0 bases at V and 3 bases at J, with 12 bases between. CDR3 loop: CASSLAHGVLYEQYF. The CDR3 region has the DNA TGTGCCAGCAGCTTAGCGCACGGAGTACTCTACGAGCAGTACTTC.

This clonotype was found many times. V and J are TRBV10-3 and TRBJ2-7; D may be TRBD1 or TRBD2 (5 bases each). CDR1 and CDR2 (germline): ENHRY, SYGVKD. V dropped 6 bases and J dropped 2 bases, with 14 bases sitting between them. The CDR3 runs 14 residues. The CDR3 DNA reads as TGTGCCATCAGCACCGGGACGGACCCCTACGAGCAGTACTTC. This encodes CAISTGTDPYEQYF.

This clonotype was observed many times. The V and J genes are TRBV29-1 and TRBJ2-7, with D perhaps matching TRBD1 or TRBD2 (5 bases each). Germline V CDR1 and CDR2: SQVTM, ANQGSEA. The CDR3 has 14 amino acids. V lost 4 bases, J lost 2 bases, and 15 bases lay in between. The CDR3 loop reads CSVAWGSGPYEQYF. CDR3 nucleotides: TGCAGCGTTGCTTGGGGGAGCGGACCCTACGAGCAGTACTTC.

This chain connects TRBV29-1 to TRBJ2-1; 9 bases fit TRBD2. From germline, CDR1 is SQVTM and CDR2 ANQGSEA. V shed 0 bases, J shed 4 bases, and the junction held 4 bases outside the gene matches. This CDR3 is built from 15 residues. Here the CDR3 reads CSVEDSGRSYNEQFF. The CDR3, as DNA: TGCAGCGTTGAAGATAGCGGGAGAAGTTACAATGAGCAGTTCTTC.

The sample holds many counts of this clonotype. The V and J genes are TRBV7-2 and TRBJ2-2; D remains unclear. V was trimmed by 5 bases and J by 3 bases, leaving 10 bases between them. Germline V lookup: CDR1 SGHTA, CDR2 FQGNSA. The CDR3 runs 14 residues. The CDR3 nucleotides are TGTGCCAGCAGCCGAGCATGGGACACCGGGGAGCTGTTTTTT. The encoded protein is CASSRAWDTGELFF. The full variable domain, in which reference TRBV7-2 and TRBJ2-2 provide the parts outside the CDR3, is GAGVSQSPSNKVTEKGKDVELRCDPISGHTALYWYRQSLGQGLEFLIYFQGNSAPDKSGLPSDRFSAERTGGSVSTLTIQRTQQEDSAVYLCASSRAWDTGELFFGEGSRLTVL.

This clonotype came up many times. The chain links TRBV6-2 or TRBV6-3 to TRBJ1-1; unclear D gene. The CDR3 has 11 residues. CDR1 and CDR2 (germline): MNHEY, SVGEGT. Trimming pared 5 bases from V and 8 bases from J, leaving 9 bases between. The CDR3 DNA sequence: TGTGCCAGCAGTAATGGCTTAGAAGCTTTCTTT. Translation: CASSNGLEAFF.

This clonotype was observed a few times. The V gene is TRBV7-2, the J gene TRBJ2-2; 9 nucleotides match TRBD1. Germline lookup yields CDR1 SGHTA and CDR2 FQGNSA. The CDR3 spans 15 residues. V shed 5 bases and J 4 bases; nucleotides not matched to a gene: 5. The CDR3 sequence: CASSLTGGGTGELFF. The CDR3 nucleotides are TGTGCCAGCAGCCTGACAGGGGGGGGCACCGGGGAGCTGTTTTTT.

At least ten counts were recorded for this clonotype. V usage is TRBV11-2 and J usage is TRBJ1-5, with TRBD1 as a possible D gene (5 bases). Trimming took 1 base from V and 5 from J, leaving 6 bases between them. The CDR3 totals 13 residues. Germline V CDR1 and CDR2: SGHAT, FQNNGV. The CDR3, as DNA: TGTGCCAGCAGCTTAGGGGGGGATCAGCCCCAGCATTTT. Translated, it gives CASSLGGDQPQHF.

This clonotype was observed at least ten times. This chain connects TRBV7-9 to TRBJ2-3; 7 bases are a match to TRBD1. Germline assignment: CDR1 SEHNR and CDR2 FQNEAQ (reference sequence). V was clipped by 0 bases and J by 1 base; unmatched bases: 4. CDR3 size: 16 residues. The CDR3 sequence: CASSLAAGQGTDTQYF. CDR3 in DNA: TGTGCCAGCAGCTTAGCCGCCGGACAGGGCACAGATACGCAGTATTTT. Full variable domain (remainder filled in from reference TRBV7-9 and TRBJ2-3): DTGVSQNPRHKITKRGQNVTFRCDPISEHNRLYWYRQTLGQGPEFLTYFQNEAQLEKSRLLSDRFSAERPKGSFSTLEIQRTEQGDSAMYLCASSLAAGQGTDTQYFGPGTRLTVL.

This clonotype came up many times. This chain joins TRBV24-1 and TRBJ2-3; 10 positions agree with TRBD2. Germline V gene sequence: CDR1 KGHDR, CDR2 SFDVKD. V dropped 7 bases and J dropped 5; count of bases not matched to a gene: 11. This CDR3 comprises 16 residues. The CDR3 protein is CATSEGLAGEIDTQYF. The DNA for the CDR3 is TGTGCCACCAGCGAGGGCCTAGCGGGAGAAATAGATACGCAGTATTTT.

This clonotype was found many times. The V call is TRBV21-1, the J call TRBJ2-3; the D segment call TRBD2 is taken from the table without a DNA check. TRBV21-1 corresponds to a pseudogene. This CDR3 is 16 amino acids long. The CDR3 loop is CASSKSSGPSTDTQYF. As DNA, the CDR3 is TGTGCCAGCAGCAAATCTAGCGGGCCTAGCACAGATACGCAGTATTTT.

This clonotype was counted many times. The chain combines TRBV29-1 with TRBJ2-3; D not certain. CDR1 and CDR2 (germline): SQVTM, ANQGSEA. The CDR3 has 12 residues. Trimming pared 6 bases from V and 4 bases from J, leaving 11 bases between. For the CDR3, the DNA is TGCAGCGTCTCCCCAGTCGCAGATACGCAGTATTTT. Protein product: CSVSPVADTQYF.

This clonotype has ten or more counts. This chain links TRBV7-9 with TRBJ1-4; possible D gene TRBD1, 5 bases. This CDR3 comprises 18 residues. V lost 3 bases and J 0 bases, leaving 17 bases between the germline ends. Germline V CDR1 and CDR2: SEHNR, FQNEAQ (reference sequence). The CDR3 loop reads CASSFTQTTGSTNEKLFF. In DNA, the CDR3 is TGTGCCAGCAGCTTTACGCAAACTACAGGCTCAACTAATGAAAAACTGTTTTTT.

This clonotype was detected many times. The chain employs TRBV10-2 and TRBJ2-7; 9 bases align to TRBD1. The J segment lost 2 bases and the V segment lost 3 bases, leaving 8 bases of the junction unmatched. The germline gives CDR1 WSHSY, CDR2 SAAADI. CDR3 length equals 16 residues. The CDR3 DNA follows: TGCGCCAGCAGTGACCTGACAGGGGGTCCGACCTACGAGCAGTACTTC. Translated: CASSDLTGGPTYEQYF.

This clonotype was seen ten or more times. The J gene is TRBJ2-1, the V gene TRBV11-3; D remains unclear. The germline CDR1 and CDR2 sequences are SGHNT and YENEEA. The germline V and J ends were trimmed by 5 bases and 4 bases, with 6 bases remaining between them. This CDR3 is 12 amino acids long. The CDR3 DNA sequence: TGTGCCAGCAGCGCGCGGTACAATGAGCAGTTCTTC. Translation gives CASSARYNEQFF.

This clonotype has ten or more counts. The rearrangement links TRBV20-1 to TRBJ2-5; D is unresolved. CDR1 DFQATT and CDR2 SNEGSKA come from the germline V gene (reference sequence). CDR3 length: 11 residues. DNA for the CDR3: TGCAGCCCAACCAACCAAGAGACCCAGTACTTC. The encoded protein is CSPTNQETQYF.

The chain carries TRBV11-3 and TRBJ2-1, with TRBD2 as a possible D gene (5 bases). The CDR3 extends over 13 amino acids. With 5 bases removed from V and 8 bases from J, the gap between germline ends came to 13 bases. Germline V gene data show CDR1 as SGHNT and CDR2 as YENEEA. The CDR3 spells CASSNRRNDEQFF. The CDR3 nucleotides read TGTGCCAGCAGCAACCGGAGGAACGATGAGCAGTTCTTC.

This clonotype was seen many times. The chain links TRBV28 to TRBJ2-7; 9 bases fit TRBD1. The CDR3 totals 14 residues. The germline V gene encodes CDR1 MDHEN and CDR2 SYDVKM. Trimming cost V 4 bases and J 4 bases; bases outside gene matches: 5. Here the CDR3 reads CASSWGQGGYEQYF. In DNA, the CDR3 is TGTGCCAGCAGTTGGGGACAGGGAGGGTACGAGCAGTACTTC.

The sample holds many counts of this clonotype. The rearrangement links TRBV18 to TRBJ2-1; the match to TRBD1 covers 7 bases. CDR3 size: 15 residues. The ends lost 6 bases at V and 4 bases at J; junction bases unmatched: 9. Germline loops: CDR1 KGHSH, CDR2 LQKENI. Here the CDR3 DNA reads TGTGCCAGCTCGCCGATTCAGGGACAGTACAATGAGCAGTTCTTC. Protein product: CASSPIQGQYNEQFF.

V is TRBV7-2 and J is TRBJ1-1; the D gene is possibly TRBD1 (5 bases). The CDR3 totals 15 residues. Trimming stripped 5 bases from V and 4 bases from J, with 17 bases between. CDR1 is SGHTA and CDR2 is FQGNSA in the germline V gene. As DNA, the CDR3 is TGTGCCAGCAGCCTTACTAGGGACCCGGGCACTGAAGCTTTCTTT. It is translated as CASSLTRDPGTEAFF.

CDR3 DNA sequence: TGTGCCAGCAGCGCAGACCGACAGAACTATGGCTACACCTTC. This translates into CASSADRQNYGYTF. V and J are TRBV7-9 and TRBJ1-2, with a tentative D call TRBD1 (5 bases). V was trimmed by 5 bases and J by 2 bases, leaving 12 bases between them. Germline CDR1 SEHNR, CDR2 FQNEAQ (reference sequence). The CDR3 is 14 amino acids.

This clonotype was observed at least ten times. The chain recombines TRBV18 with TRBJ1-1; D call uncertain. Trimming removed 2 bases at V and 3 bases at J, with 13 bases between. The CDR3 totals 15 residues. Germline loops: CDR1 KGHSH, CDR2 LQKENI. CDR3 in amino acids: CASSPRSSTDTEAFF. The DNA of the CDR3 is TGTGCCAGCTCACCAAGATCTTCGACGGACACTGAAGCTTTCTTT.

This clonotype has a count of ten or more. This rearrangement joins TRBV7-2 to TRBJ2-7; D call uncertain. The V end was cut by 0 bases, the J end by 2 bases, with 5 bases between. CDR1 is SGHTA, CDR2 FQGNSA, per germline. The CDR3 has 13 amino acids. The DNA of the CDR3 is TGTGCCAGCAGCTTAGCGGTTACCTACGAGCAGTACTTC. Protein: CASSLAVTYEQYF.

This clonotype was recorded many times. The chain recombines TRBV6-5 with TRBJ2-1; 13 bases map to TRBD2. The CDR3 runs 16 residues. CDR1 and CDR2 from the germline V gene are MNHEY and SVGAGI. V shed 5 bases, J shed 5 bases, and the junction held 6 bases outside the gene matches. CDR3 residues: CASSGWTSGSHNEQFF. The CDR3 coding sequence is TGTGCCAGCAGTGGATGGACTAGCGGGAGCCACAATGAGCAGTTCTTC.

At least ten counts were recorded for this clonotype. The chain uses TRBV5-4 and TRBJ2-3; 8 bases line up with TRBD2. Germline trimming cut 5 bases from V and 4 bases from J; bases unmatched to any gene: 15. Looked up from germline, CDR1 is SGHNT and CDR2 is YYREEE (reference sequence). CDR3 size: 17 residues. The DNA for the CDR3 is TGTGCCAGCAGGTTTGGGGCGGGAGGCCCCCTTTCAGATACGCAGTATTTT. Encoded protein: CASRFGAGGPLSDTQYF. The full variable domain, rest sourced from reference TRBV5-4 and TRBJ2-3, is ETGVTQSPTHLIKTRGQQVTLRCSSQSGHNTVSWYQQALGQGPQFIFQYYREEENGRGNFPPRFSGLQFPNYSSELNVNALELDDSALYLCASRFGAGGPLSDTQYFGPGTRLTVL.

This clonotype was counted ten times or more. CDR3 in DNA: TGTGCCAGCAGACGAGGGACCGCGAACACCGGGGAGCTGTTTTTT. It is translated as CASRRGTANTGELFF. The chain uses TRBV28 and TRBJ2-2; D is perhaps TRBD1 or TRBD2 (5 bases each). The CDR3 is 15 amino acids. V dropped 6 bases and J dropped 0 bases, with 11 bases sitting between them. Germline loops: CDR1 MDHEN, CDR2 SYDVKM. The variable domain in full, completed from reference TRBV28 and TRBJ2-2, reads DVKVTQSSRYLVKRTGEKVFLECVQDMDHENMFWYRQDPGLGLRLIYFSYDVKMKEKGDIPEGYSVSREKKERFSLILESASTNQTSMYLCASRRGTANTGELFFGEGSRLTVL.